The 20 T cell receptor beta chains given below trace back to one sample, sequenced in a study of low-dose radiotherapy and immunotherapy resistance in tumors. Both TCRalpha and TCRbeta chains were reverse transcribed with V-gene-specific primers. The PCR that amplified TCRs ran for 15 to 25 cycles, relying on a constant-region primer and a V-primer adapter. TCRdb processed the reads anew with MiXCR; each CDR3 protein has one entry. The repertoire includes approximately 84,000 distinct CDR3 sequences, less than 20% of them detected once, and about 1.3% sits in the top ten. Noted time point: after trial treatment. Treatment specified: LDRT plus nivolumab, ipilimumab, low-dose cyclophosphamide and aspirin (RACIN trial). This specimen was PBMCs, taken after low-dose radiotherapy plus immunotherapy. The receptors derive from a male donor with prostate cancer.

This clonotype has ten or more counts. The chain links TRBV7-2 to TRBJ2-1; 7 nucleotides agree with TRBD2. Per the germline V gene, CDR1 is SGHTA and CDR2 is FQGNSA. The ends lost 7 bases at V and 2 bases at J; junction bases unmatched: 2. The CDR3 spans 13 residues. The CDR3, as DNA: TGTGCCAGCACCCGGGGGGCCTACAATGAGCAGTTCTTC. The encoded protein is CASTRGAYNEQFF.

This clonotype has a count of ten or more. The chain is built from TRBV20-1 and TRBJ1-1; 7 nucleotides line up with TRBD1. J gave up 0 bases and V 6 bases, and 7 bases lay outside the gene matches. The germline CDR1 and CDR2 sequences are DFQATT and SNEGSKA (reference sequence). CDR3 length: 14 amino acids. This CDR3 reads CSATHRGMNTEAFF. The CDR3 DNA follows: TGCAGTGCCACCCACAGGGGAATGAACACTGAAGCTTTCTTT.

Ten or more counts support this clonotype. This rearrangement joins TRBV3-1 to TRBJ2-6; D possibly corresponds to TRBD2 (5 bases). The ends were cut back, 0 bases at V and 2 bases at J, with 8 bases in the middle. This CDR3 contains 16 residues. The germline V gene has CDR1 LGHDT and CDR2 YNNKEL (reference sequence). The CDR3 reads CASSQDLLAGANVLTF. CDR3 sequence (DNA): TGTGCCAGCAGCCAAGATCTACTAGCTGGGGCCAACGTCCTGACTTTC.

V is TRBV2 and J is TRBJ2-3, with D perhaps TRBD1 (5 bases). With 3 bases removed from V and 0 bases from J, the gap between germline ends came to 10 bases. Germline V gene lookup returns CDR1 SNHLY and CDR2 FYNNEI. This CDR3 comprises 15 residues. The chain's CDR3 is CASSEGRTSTDTQYF. The CDR3 DNA follows: TGTGCCAGCAGTGAGGGGCGGACCAGCACAGATACGCAGTATTTT.

The V gene is TRBV7-9, the J gene TRBJ1-5; possibly TRBD1 for D (5 bases). The V and J ends lost 5 bases and 3 bases respectively, with 11 bases between them. This CDR3 spans 14 amino acids. The germline V gene has CDR1 SEHNR and CDR2 FQNEAQ (reference sequence). DNA for the CDR3: TGTGCCAGCAGCCCCGACAGATTCAATCAGCCCCAGCATTTT. Its protein product is CASSPDRFNQPQHF.

This clonotype was seen many times. The rearrangement uses TRBV18 and TRBJ2-3; TRBD2 agrees at 8 bases. Trimming removed 0 bases from V and 4 bases from J; junction bases left unmatched: 6. The V gene's germline CDR1 is KGHSH and CDR2 LQKENI. The CDR3 spans 16 residues. The CDR3 DNA is TGTGCCAGCTCACCACCGACGGGAGGGCCCCCAGATACGCAGTATTTT. It specifies CASSPPTGGPPDTQYF.

A note on this clonotype: A read error is likely here: a far larger clone is one base away. The rearrangement links TRBV11-3 to TRBJ2-5; TRBD2 matches 10 bases. The junction had 10 bases not matched to a gene; V was cut back by 1 base and J by 11 bases. Looked up from germline, CDR1 is SGHNT and CDR2 is YENEEA. The CDR3 spans 15 residues. The CDR3 reads CASSLASGSWNEQYF. In DNA form, the CDR3 reads TGTGCCAGCAGCTTAGCTAGCGGGAGTTGGAATGAGCAGTACTTC.

Many counts were recorded for this clonotype. The CDR3 DNA is TGTGCCAGCAGCCGTCGACAAGGGGACAGGGGCCACGAGCAGTACTTC. It encodes CASSRRQGDRGHEQYF. The chain links TRBV7-2 to TRBJ2-7; 10 bases are a match to TRBD1. Unmatched junction bases numbered 12, after V lost 5 bases and J lost 5 bases. This CDR3 spans 16 amino acids. Germline V gene lookup returns CDR1 SGHTA and CDR2 FQGNSA.

Comments on this clonotype: A far larger clone is a single base away, which makes a read error likely. The chain links TRBV6-1 to TRBJ2-7; tentatively, D is TRBD1 or TRBD2 (5 bases each). CDR3 length: 14 amino acids. Germline V gene data show CDR1 as MNHNS and CDR2 as SASEGT. Here the CDR3 reads CGSRSGTGSYEQYF. DNA of the CDR3: TGTGGCAGCAGATCCGGGACCGGCTCCTACGAGCAGTACTTC.

This clonotype was observed a handful of times. V is TRBV20-1 and J is TRBJ2-7, with 8 nucleotides matching TRBD1. The CDR3 length is 15 residues. After removal of 0 bases from V and 5 bases from J, the junction contained 9 bases not matched to a gene. CDR1 and CDR2 (germline): DFQATT, SNEGSKA (reference sequence). The CDR3 DNA reads TGCAGTGCTAGAGATGGTGGGGCAGGGGGCAACGAGCAGTACTTC. Amino acid sequence: CSARDGGAGGNEQYF.

The rearrangement links TRBV27 to TRBJ2-2; 9 bases fit TRBD2. Germline assignment: CDR1 MNHEY and CDR2 SMNVEV (reference sequence). The V segment lost 7 bases and the J segment 3 bases; nucleotides outside the gene matches: 9. The CDR3 is 16 residues long. In DNA form, the CDR3 reads TGTGCCAGCACCCTTAGCGGGAGTTGGTACACCGGGGAGCTGTTTTTT. Encoded protein: CASTLSGSWYTGELFF.

This clonotype was observed at least ten times. The chain has TRBV7-6 and TRBJ2-1, with TRBD2 matching over 11 bases. CDR1 is SGHVS, CDR2 FNYEAQ, per germline. V gave up 2 bases and J gave up 6 bases; unmatched junction bases: 6. This CDR3 is built from 16 residues. This CDR3 is CASSLFGLAGGNEQFF. The DNA for the CDR3 is TGTGCCAGCAGCTTATTCGGACTAGCGGGTGGCAATGAGCAGTTCTTC.

In its sample, this clonotype was seen many times. The rearrangement joins TRBV3-1 to TRBJ2-4, with 8 nucleotides matching TRBD2. Germline V gene lookup returns CDR1 LGHDT and CDR2 YNNKEL (reference sequence). The V gene end was trimmed by 3 bases and the J gene end by 3 bases; junction bases not matched to a gene: 10. CDR3 size: 17 residues. The CDR3 loop is CASSQTGLADYKNIQYF. The CDR3 DNA reads TGTGCCAGCAGCCAGACCGGACTAGCTGATTACAAAAACATTCAGTACTTC.

This clonotype was detected many times. The genes are TRBV7-2 and TRBJ2-4, with D unresolved. V was trimmed by 2 bases and J by 5 bases, leaving 16 bases between them. Germline V gene lookup returns CDR1 SGHTA and CDR2 FQGNSA. The CDR3 is 16 amino acids. DNA of the CDR3: TGTGCCAGCAGCTTAACGGCATCCCCCCCCCAAAACATTCAGTACTTC. It specifies CASSLTASPPQNIQYF.

This clonotype was picked up many times. The chain links TRBV29-1 to TRBJ2-7, with 7 nucleotides matching TRBD1. This CDR3 has 13 amino acids. Germline V gene sequence: CDR1 SQVTM, CDR2 ANQGSEA. The trim removed 5 bases at V and 6 bases at J, leaving 10 bases unmatched. CDR3 protein: CSVSGQAWGEQYF. As DNA, the CDR3 is TGCAGCGTTTCAGGACAGGCCTGGGGCGAGCAGTACTTC.

Worth noting for this clonotype: Only one base separates this from a far larger clonotype, so it likely reflects a read error. The chain has TRBV6-6 and TRBJ2-1; 8 nucleotides line up with TRBD2. CDR1 is MNHNY and CDR2 is SVGAGI in the germline V gene (reference sequence). CDR3 size: 14 residues. The V gene end was trimmed by 8 bases and the J gene end by 10 bases; junction bases not matched to a gene: 13. CDR3 sequence (DNA): TGTGCCAGCCAACCAGACGGCGGGAGGAGCGAGCAGTTCTTC. It translates to CASQPDGGRSEQFF.

This clonotype was picked up many times. The chain recombines TRBV5-1 with TRBJ2-3; D ambiguous. The germline CDR1 and CDR2 sequences are SGHRS and YFSETQ. With 0 bases removed from V and 2 bases from J, the gap between germline ends came to 7 bases. The CDR3 is made up of 14 amino acids. CDR3 DNA: TGCGCCAGCAGCTTGGCAATCCTCACAGATACGCAGTATTTT. Its protein product is CASSLAILTDTQYF.

This clonotype showed up many times. The CDR3 DNA is TGTGCCAGCAGCCAAGGTGCGGGACTAGCCACCGAGCAGTTCTTC. Translation gives CASSQGAGLATEQFF. The rearrangement joins TRBV7-3 to TRBJ2-1, with 9 bases identical to TRBD2. The germline V gene encodes CDR1 SGHTA and CDR2 FQGTGA. V gave up 5 bases and J gave up 10 bases; unmatched junction bases: 12. The CDR3 has 15 residues. The complete variable domain, with remaining parts taken from reference TRBV7-3 and TRBJ2-1, reads GAGVSQTPSNKVTEKGKYVELRCDPISGHTALYWYRQSLGQGPEFLIYFQGTGAADDSGLPNDRFFAVRPEGSVSTLKIQRTERGDSAVYLCASSQGAGLATEQFFGPGTRLTVL.

This clonotype has a count of ten or more. The chain carries TRBV3-1 and TRBJ2-1, with 11 nucleotides matching TRBD2. CDR3 length: 13 amino acids. After removal of 4 bases from V and 9 bases from J, the junction contained 2 bases not matched to a gene. The germline V gene has CDR1 LGHDT and CDR2 YNNKEL (reference sequence). Here the CDR3 DNA reads TGTGCCAGCAGCCCCGGGACTAGCGGTGAGCAGTTCTTC. Protein product: CASSPGTSGEQFF.

This clonotype was recorded at least ten times. The CDR3 DNA reads TGTGCCAGCAGCTTAGCTATAGACAGTGGCTATGGCTACACCTTC. Protein sequence: CASSLAIDSGYGYTF. The chain links TRBV7-2 to TRBJ1-2, with a weak D call TRBD1 (5 bases). The CDR3 has 15 residues. The V end was cut by 0 bases, the J end by 4 bases, with 12 bases between. CDR1 is SGHTA and CDR2 is FQGNSA in the germline V gene.